This TCR beta chain was captured by sequencing in a study of Graves' ophthalmopathy and Graves' hyperthyroidism. Study-wide background: Researchers classed hyperthyroidism as stable given no ophthalmopathy within 18 months of follow-up. Findings and limits, study-wide: Most expanded thyroid clonotypes above 0.001 frequency also appeared in blood. Between ophthalmopathy and stable hyperthyroidism, a 13-signature model drew a separation with roughly 88% sensitivity and less than 83% specificity. It was with about 68% sensitivity and about 72% specificity that the model predicted ophthalmopathy progression.

Concerning this clonotype: As yet, its antigen is unknown.

V was pared by 5 bases and J by 5 bases, with 18 bases between. Looked up from germline, CDR1 is SNHLY and CDR2 is FYNNEI. CDR3 length equals 15 residues. The sequenced template was RNA, covering the TCR beta CDR3 region. HTBI primers were employed in first-round RT-PCR, then a second-round multiplex PCR followed. MiXCR, run by TCRdb on the multiplex PCR reads, gives a single entry per CDR3 protein. The table records some 1.1 million distinct CDR3 sequences, about 36% of them present only once. This TCR was sampled from an adult man with Graves' hyperthyroidism. The sample comprised peripheral blood or thyroid tissue (not recorded which). This chain uses TRBV2 with TRBJ1-2, with D uncertain. CDR3 nucleotide sequence: TGTGCCAGCAGTCCCATAGGCGTTGGGTTTTATGGCTACACCTTC. Residues: CASSPIGVGFYGYTF. The variable domain in full, with the rest retrieved from reference TRBV2 and TRBJ1-2, is EPEVTQTPSHQVTQMGQEVILRCVPISNHLYFYWYRQILGQKVEFLVSFYNNEISEKSEIFDDQFSVERPDGSNFTLKIRSTKLEDSAMYFCASSPIGVGFYGYTFGSGTRLTVV.